This paragraph reports one T cell receptor (beta chain). Assay used: immunoSEQ multiplex PCR; TCRdb lists only in-frame clones, some missing. The data contain approximately 180,000 clones, 78% of them seen just once; the ten biggest clones take up 17%. V lost 0 bases and J lost 12, with 11 bases in between. Per the germline V gene, CDR1 is SGHVS and CDR2 is FQNEAQ. The CDR3 runs to 13 residues. The sample originates from a study of blood T cell repertoires in COVID-19. The TCR sequence derives from a woman aged 50 to 60 who had recovered from COVID-19. The rearrangement joins TRBV7-8 to TRBJ1-4; TRBD1 might be the D (6 bases). The source material was PBMCs or T cells enriched from blood (not recorded which). Here the CDR3 reads CASSLAEGGELFF. The CDR3 DNA follows: TGTGCCAGCAGCTTAGCGGAAGGGGGGGAACTGTTTTTT.